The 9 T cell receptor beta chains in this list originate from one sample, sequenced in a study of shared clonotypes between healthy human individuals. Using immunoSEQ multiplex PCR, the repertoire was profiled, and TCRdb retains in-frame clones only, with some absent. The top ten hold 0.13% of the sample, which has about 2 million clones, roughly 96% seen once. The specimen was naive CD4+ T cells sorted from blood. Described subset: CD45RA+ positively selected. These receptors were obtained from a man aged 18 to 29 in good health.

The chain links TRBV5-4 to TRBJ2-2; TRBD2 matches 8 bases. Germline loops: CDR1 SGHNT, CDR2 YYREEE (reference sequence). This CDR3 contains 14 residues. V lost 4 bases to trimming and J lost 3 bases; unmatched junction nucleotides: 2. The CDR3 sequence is CASSGAGDTGELFF. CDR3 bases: TGTGCCAGCAGCGGAGCGGGAGACACCGGGGAGCTGTTTTTT.

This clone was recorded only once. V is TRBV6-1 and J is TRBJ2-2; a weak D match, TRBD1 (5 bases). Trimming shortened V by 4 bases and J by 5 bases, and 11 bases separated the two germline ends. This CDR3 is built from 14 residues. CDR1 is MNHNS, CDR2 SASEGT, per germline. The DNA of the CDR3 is TGTGCCAGCAGTGTCCCCAGGGTTACCGGGGAGCTGTTTTTT. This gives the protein CASSVPRVTGELFF.

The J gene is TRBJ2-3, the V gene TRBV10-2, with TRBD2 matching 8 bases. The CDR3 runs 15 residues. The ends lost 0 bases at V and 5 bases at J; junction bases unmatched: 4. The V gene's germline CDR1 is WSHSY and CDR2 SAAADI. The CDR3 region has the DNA TGCGCCAGCAGTGAGTCAAGCGGGAGTGGAGATACGCAGTATTTT. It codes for CASSESSGSGDTQYF.

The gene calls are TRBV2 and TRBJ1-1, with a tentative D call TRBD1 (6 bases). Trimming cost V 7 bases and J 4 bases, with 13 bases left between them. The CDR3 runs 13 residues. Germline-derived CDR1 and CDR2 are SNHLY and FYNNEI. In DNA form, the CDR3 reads TGTGCCAGCACTGCGGGGGCGCTCACTGAAGCTTTCTTT. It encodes CASTAGALTEAFF.

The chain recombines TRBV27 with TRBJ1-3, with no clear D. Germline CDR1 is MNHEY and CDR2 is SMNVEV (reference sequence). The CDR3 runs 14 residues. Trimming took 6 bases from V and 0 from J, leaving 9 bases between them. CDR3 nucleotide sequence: TGTGCCAGCAGGCAACTGAGCTCTGGAAACACCATATATTTT. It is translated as CASRQLSSGNTIYF.

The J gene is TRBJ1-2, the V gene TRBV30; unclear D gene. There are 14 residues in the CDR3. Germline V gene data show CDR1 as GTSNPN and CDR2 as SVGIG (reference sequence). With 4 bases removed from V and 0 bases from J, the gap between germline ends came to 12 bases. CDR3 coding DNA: TGTGCCTGGAACCCGACCGGAGCTAACTATGGCTACACCTTC. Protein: CAWNPTGANYGYTF.

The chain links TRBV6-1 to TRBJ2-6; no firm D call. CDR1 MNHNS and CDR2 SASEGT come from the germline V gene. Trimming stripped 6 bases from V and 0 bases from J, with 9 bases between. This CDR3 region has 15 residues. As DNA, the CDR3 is TGTGCCAGCAGGAGCCCTATCTCTGGGGCCAACGTCCTGACTTTC. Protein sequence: CASRSPISGANVLTF.

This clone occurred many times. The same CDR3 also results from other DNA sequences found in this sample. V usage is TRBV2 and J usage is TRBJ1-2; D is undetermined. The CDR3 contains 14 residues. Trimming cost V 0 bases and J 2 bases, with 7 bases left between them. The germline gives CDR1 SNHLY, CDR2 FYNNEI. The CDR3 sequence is CASSEAAVNYGYTF. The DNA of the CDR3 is TGTGCCAGCAGTGAAGCGGCAGTCAACTATGGCTACACCTTC.

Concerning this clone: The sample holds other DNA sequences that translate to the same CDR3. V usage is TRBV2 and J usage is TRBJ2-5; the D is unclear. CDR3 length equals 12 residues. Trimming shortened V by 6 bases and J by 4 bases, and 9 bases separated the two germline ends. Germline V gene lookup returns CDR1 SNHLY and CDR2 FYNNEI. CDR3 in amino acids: CASRLVGETQYF. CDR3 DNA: TGTGCCAGCAGGTTGGTCGGAGAGACCCAGTACTTC.